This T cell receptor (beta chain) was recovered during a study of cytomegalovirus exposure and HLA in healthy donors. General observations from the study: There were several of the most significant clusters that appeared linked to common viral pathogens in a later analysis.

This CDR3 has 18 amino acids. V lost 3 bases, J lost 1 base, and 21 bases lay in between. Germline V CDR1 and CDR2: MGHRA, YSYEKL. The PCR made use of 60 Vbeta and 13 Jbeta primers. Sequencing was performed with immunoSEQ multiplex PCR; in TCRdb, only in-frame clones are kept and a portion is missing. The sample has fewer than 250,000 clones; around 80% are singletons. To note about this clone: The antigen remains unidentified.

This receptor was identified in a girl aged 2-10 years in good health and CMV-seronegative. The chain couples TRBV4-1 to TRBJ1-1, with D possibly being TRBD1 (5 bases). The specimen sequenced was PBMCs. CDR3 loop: CASSQFNVPGKGNTEAFF. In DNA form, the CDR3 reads TGCGCCAGCAGCCAGTTTAACGTGCCAGGGAAGGGGAACACTGAAGCTTTCTTT.